This TCR beta chain was found in a study of T cell responses to AZD1222 COVID-19 vaccine. Germline V gene sequence: CDR1 LGHDT, CDR2 YNNKEL (reference sequence). V trimming: 1 base; J trimming: 9 bases; junction bases outside the gene matches: 5. The CDR3 spans 14 residues. TCRdb's copy holds only in-frame clones and misses some; the assay was immunoSEQ multiplex PCR. The sample holds 130,000 or so clones, around 92% seen once. Findings and caveats of the study: It was only a handful of AZD1222 recipients who were seropositive at baseline.

Researchers grouped second doses given at about 4 or about 12 weeks into one pool. Of note for this clone: Antigen specificity is unknown.

The V call is TRBV3-1 (or the pseudogene TRBV3-2), the J call TRBJ2-5; 10 positions match TRBD2. This specimen was peripheral blood, taken 28 days after the second AZD1222 dose. This receptor was taken from an adult who received the AZD1222 COVID-19 vaccine. CDR3 amino acids: CASSQGLAGVAQYF. CDR3 bases: TGTGCCAGCAGCCAAGGGCTAGCGGGGGTGGCCCAGTACTTC.